The present T cell receptor (beta chain) was sequenced within a study of blood T cell repertoires in COVID-19. Study context: COVID-19 samples collected from the United States, Italy and Spain covered acute and convalescent phases. Sample material is recorded as cDNA or gDNA derived from T cells, B-cell-depleted T cells, or PBMCs.

The germline gives CDR1 SQVTM, CDR2 ANQGSEA. The CDR3 totals 11 residues. V was clipped by 5 bases and J by 0 bases, with 5 bases between them. In the source study's methods: Using reference gene primer amplification, nucleated cell counts were estimated. Libraries were prepared by immunoSEQ multiplex PCR; TCRdb keeps only in-frame clonotypes and omits some of them. The DNA was the basis for D and trimming; V, J and clone size are from that table. In the table there are some 150,000 clones, around 89% of which are singletons. The sample was peripheral blood. This TCR came from a woman aged 80 or older with acute or convalescent COVID-19. This chain connects TRBV29-1 to TRBJ2-7; no reliable D call. CDR3 sequence reads: CSVRSSYEQYF. CDR3 bases: TGCAGCGTTCGGAGCTCCTACGAGCAGTACTTC.